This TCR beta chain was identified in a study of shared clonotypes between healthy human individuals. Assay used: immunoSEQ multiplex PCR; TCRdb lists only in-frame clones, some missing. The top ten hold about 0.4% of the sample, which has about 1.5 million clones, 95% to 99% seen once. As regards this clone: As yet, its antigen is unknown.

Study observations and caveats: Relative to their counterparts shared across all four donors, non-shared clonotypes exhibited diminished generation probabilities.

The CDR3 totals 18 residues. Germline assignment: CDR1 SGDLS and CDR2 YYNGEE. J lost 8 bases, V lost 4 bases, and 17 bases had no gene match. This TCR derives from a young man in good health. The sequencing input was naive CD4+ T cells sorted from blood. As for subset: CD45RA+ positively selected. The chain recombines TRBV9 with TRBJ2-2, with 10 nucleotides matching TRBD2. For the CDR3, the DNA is TGTGCCAGCAGCCTCCGGCACATAACTAGCGGGAACCAGGGGGAGCTGTTTTTT. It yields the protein CASSLRHITSGNQGELFF.